This T cell receptor beta chain was captured by sequencing in a study of a mutant IDH1 vaccine in newly diagnosed glioma. At the level of the study: Treated patients, averaging 40.4 years, were about 60% male and around 40% female. The therapy given earlier, which was standard therapy, consisted of radiotherapy, temozolomide, or both, and most of the patients received both.

The time point: week 11, during vaccination. Every single dose of the vaccine, 300 ug of mutant IDH1 20-mer peptide, came with topical imiquimod. There were new WHO grade 3 or 4 astrocytomas in the donors, and these were IDH1-mutant and ATRX-lost. Turning to this clone: Antigen specificity is unknown.

The repertoire was sequenced with immunoSEQ multiplex PCR; TCRdb's copy has only in-frame clones and lacks some. In the table there are around 130,000 clones, around 80% of which are singletons. This clonotype was sampled from a man between 35 and 55 years old with glioma. The specimen comprised PBMCs, sampled from a glioma patient whose treatment included an IDH1 peptide vaccine.

The DNA for the CDR3 is TGTGCCAGCAGCTTCGGACAGGGCTTAATAACTAATGAAAAACTGTTTTTT. Residues: CASSFGQGLITNEKLFF. The V and J genes are TRBV5-4 and TRBJ1-4, with TRBD1 identical over 8 bases. The CDR3 is made up of 17 amino acids. Unmatched junction bases numbered 7, after V lost 2 bases and J lost 1 base. Per the germline V gene, CDR1 is SGHNT and CDR2 is YYREEE (reference sequence).